This is a list of T cell receptor beta chains from one sample in a study of blood T cell repertoires in COVID-19. Measured with immunoSEQ multiplex PCR; TCRdb has only the in-frame clones, and not every one. The top ten clones hold about 12% of a sample with approximately 82,000 clones, about 81% of them seen once. Sequences were obtained from peripheral blood. The source is a human donor in a cohort sampled during active COVID-19. The CDR3 runs from the conserved cysteine through the conserved F or W. The D gene is left open where the match is weak. Expanded clones are given a class, and other clones once, few, many or no size at all.

j_call: TRBJ2-4; v_call: TRBV5-4; cdr3_length: 14; d_call: .; clone_size: .; cdr3_aa: CASSPVLAKNIQYF; cdr3_nt: TGTGCCAGCAGCCCCGTACTAGCCAAAAACATTCAGTACTTC
j_call: TRBJ2-3; v_call: TRBV5-6; cdr3_length: 12; d_call: .; clone_size: .; cdr3_aa: CASRKGADTQYF; cdr3_nt: TGTGCCAGCAGGAAGGGGGCAGATACGCAGTATTTT
j_call: TRBJ2-1; v_call: TRBV6-1; cdr3_length: 15; d_call: TRBD2; clone_size: few; cdr3_aa: CASSEVASGYNEQFF; cdr3_nt: TGTGCCAGCAGTGAAGTTGCTAGCGGGTACAATGAGCAGTTCTTC
j_call: TRBJ2-5; v_call: TRBV3-1/TRBV3-2; cdr3_length: 13; d_call: .; clone_size: .; cdr3_aa: CASSQGHAETQYF; cdr3_nt: TGTGCCAGCAGCCAAGGTCATGCGGAGACCCAGTACTTC
j_call: TRBJ2-7; v_call: TRBV7-9; cdr3_length: 14; d_call: .; clone_size: .; cdr3_aa: CASSGTVPPYEQYF; cdr3_nt: TGTGCCAGCAGCGGAACAGTCCCACCCTACGAGCAGTACTTC
j_call: TRBJ2-7; v_call: TRBV4-3; cdr3_length: 14; d_call: .; clone_size: few; cdr3_aa: CASSQDELRYEQYF; cdr3_nt: TGCGCCAGCAGCCAAGATGAACTCCGCTACGAGCAGTACTTC
j_call: TRBJ2-3; v_call: TRBV4-1; cdr3_length: 19; d_call: TRBD2; clone_size: .; cdr3_aa: CASSQATSGGTLSTDTQYF; cdr3_nt: TGCGCCAGCAGCCAAGCGACTAGCGGGGGGACCCTTAGCACAGATACGCAGTATTTT
j_call: TRBJ1-1; v_call: TRBV6-1; cdr3_length: 13; d_call: .; clone_size: .; cdr3_aa: CASSENRYSEAFF; cdr3_nt: TGTGCCAGCAGTGAAAACCGCTACTCTGAAGCTTTCTTT
j_call: TRBJ1-1; v_call: TRBV10-3; cdr3_length: 14; d_call: .; clone_size: .; cdr3_aa: CAISPGTTNTEAFF; cdr3_nt: TGTGCCATCAGTCCCGGGACAACGAACACTGAAGCTTTCTTT
j_call: TRBJ2-3; v_call: TRBV9; cdr3_length: 15; d_call: .; clone_size: .; cdr3_aa: CASSPSGLGTDTQYF; cdr3_nt: TGTGCCAGCAGCCCGTCGGGACTCGGCACAGATACGCAGTATTTT
j_call: TRBJ2-1; v_call: TRBV6-5; cdr3_length: 13; d_call: TRBD2; clone_size: .; cdr3_aa: CASSLAGRGEQFF; cdr3_nt: TGTGCCAGCAGCCTAGCGGGCCGGGGTGAGCAGTTCTTC
j_call: TRBJ2-2; v_call: TRBV27; cdr3_length: 15; d_call: .; clone_size: .; cdr3_aa: CASSLRSEGTGELFF; cdr3_nt: TGTGCCAGCAGTTTAAGGTCGGAGGGGACCGGGGAGCTGTTTTTT
j_call: TRBJ2-3; v_call: TRBV30; cdr3_length: 15; d_call: TRBD1; clone_size: .; cdr3_aa: CAWGGQGSRADTQYF; cdr3_nt: TGTGCCTGGGGCGGACAGGGAAGTCGGGCAGATACGCAGTATTTT
j_call: TRBJ1-6; v_call: TRBV6-5; cdr3_length: 14; d_call: .; clone_size: .; cdr3_aa: CASSRPGDNSPLHF; cdr3_nt: TGTGCCAGCAGCCGGCCGGGGGACAATTCACCCCTCCACTTT
j_call: TRBJ2-7; v_call: TRBV28; cdr3_length: 12; d_call: TRBD1; clone_size: .; cdr3_aa: CASRRQGGEQYF; cdr3_nt: TGTGCCAGCAGGCGACAGGGTGGCGAGCAGTACTTC
j_call: TRBJ2-5; v_call: TRBV30; cdr3_length: 16; d_call: TRBD2; clone_size: few; cdr3_aa: CAWRTGLAGAQETQYF; cdr3_nt: TGTGCCTGGAGGACGGGACTAGCGGGGGCACAAGAGACCCAGTACTTC
j_call: TRBJ1-2; v_call: TRBV5-8; cdr3_length: 15; d_call: .; clone_size: .; cdr3_aa: CASSTLGRDYYGYTF; cdr3_nt: TGTGCCAGCAGCACCCTGGGCAGAGATTACTATGGCTACACCTTC
j_call: TRBJ2-1; v_call: TRBV6-5; cdr3_length: 16; d_call: TRBD2; clone_size: .; cdr3_aa: CASSYSTSGGQNEQFF; cdr3_nt: TGTGCCAGCAGTTACTCTACTAGCGGGGGCCAGAATGAGCAGTTCTTC
j_call: TRBJ1-1; v_call: TRBV12-5; cdr3_length: 16; d_call: .; clone_size: .; cdr3_aa: CASGLGLRRAPRYAFF; cdr3_nt: TGTGCTAGTGGTTTGGGACTACGTAGGGCCCCCCGATATGCTTTCTTT
j_call: TRBJ1-1; v_call: TRBV29-1; cdr3_length: 13; d_call: TRBD1; clone_size: .; cdr3_aa: CSVSTGRDTEAFF; cdr3_nt: TGCAGCGTTTCGACAGGGAGAGACACTGAAGCTTTCTTT
j_call: TRBJ2-7; v_call: TRBV7-2; cdr3_length: 17; d_call: TRBD1; clone_size: .; cdr3_aa: CASSLGPPGTGAYEQYF; cdr3_nt: TGTGCCAGCAGCTTGGGTCCCCCCGGGACAGGGGCCTACGAGCAGTACTTC
j_call: TRBJ2-1; v_call: TRBV10-3; cdr3_length: 13; d_call: TRBD2; clone_size: .; cdr3_aa: CAIRRGGIDEQFF; cdr3_nt: TGTGCCATCAGACGGGGGGGCATCGATGAGCAGTTCTTC
j_call: TRBJ1-1; v_call: TRBV3-1/TRBV3-2; cdr3_length: 18; d_call: TRBD1; clone_size: .; cdr3_aa: CASSPTTGGRLRDTEAFF; cdr3_nt: TGTGCCAGCAGCCCGACGACAGGGGGCAGATTAAGGGACACTGAAGCTTTCTTT
j_call: TRBJ1-4; v_call: TRBV3-1/TRBV3-2; cdr3_length: 14; d_call: .; clone_size: .; cdr3_aa: CASSQEYSNEKLFF; cdr3_nt: TGTGCCAGCAGCCAAGAATACAGTAATGAAAAACTGTTTTTT
j_call: TRBJ1-1; v_call: TRBV12-2; cdr3_length: 16; d_call: .; clone_size: few; cdr3_aa: CASRTRQGRPDTEAFF; cdr3_nt: TGTGCAAGTCGCACCCGACAGGGGAGGCCGGACACTGAAGCTTTCTTT
j_call: TRBJ1-6; v_call: TRBV28; cdr3_length: 15; d_call: .; clone_size: .; cdr3_aa: CASSLLTGLNSPLHF; cdr3_nt: TGTGCCAGCAGTCTCCTAACAGGTTTAAATTCACCCCTCCACTTT
j_call: TRBJ2-3; v_call: TRBV6-2/TRBV6-3; cdr3_length: 16; d_call: .; clone_size: .; cdr3_aa: CASSYGSSTSTDTQYF; cdr3_nt: TGTGCCAGCAGTTATGGGTCTAGCACTAGCACAGATACGCAGTATTTT
j_call: TRBJ1-1; v_call: TRBV18; cdr3_length: 13; d_call: .; clone_size: .; cdr3_aa: CASSPSGTPEAFF; cdr3_nt: TGTGCCAGCTCACCATCCGGGACTCCAGAAGCTTTCTTT
j_call: TRBJ1-5; v_call: TRBV11-2; cdr3_length: 13; d_call: .; clone_size: .; cdr3_aa: CASSLDRNQPQHF; cdr3_nt: TGTGCCAGCAGCTTAGACAGAAATCAGCCCCAGCATTTT
j_call: TRBJ1-2; v_call: TRBV2; cdr3_length: 13; d_call: .; clone_size: .; cdr3_aa: CASSVNRNYGYTF; cdr3_nt: TGTGCCAGCAGTGTTAACAGGAACTATGGCTACACCTTC
j_call: TRBJ2-3; v_call: TRBV19; cdr3_length: 18; d_call: TRBD2; clone_size: .; cdr3_aa: CASSIKATSGGYTDTQYF; cdr3_nt: TGTGCCAGTAGTATTAAAGCGACTAGCGGGGGGTACACAGATACGCAGTATTTT
j_call: TRBJ1-6; v_call: TRBV18; cdr3_length: 18; d_call: TRBD1; clone_size: once; cdr3_aa: CASSIPGQGSSYNSPLHF; cdr3_nt: TGTGCCAGCTCAATTCCGGGACAGGGTAGCTCCTATAATTCACCCCTCCACTTT
j_call: TRBJ2-6; v_call: TRBV7-6; cdr3_length: 16; d_call: TRBD2; clone_size: .; cdr3_aa: CASSLMSGAGANVLTF; cdr3_nt: TGTGCCAGCAGCCTAATGAGCGGGGCTGGGGCCAACGTCCTGACTTTC
j_call: TRBJ2-3; v_call: TRBV11-2; cdr3_length: 17; d_call: .; clone_size: .; cdr3_aa: CASSKGASGRFTDTQYF; cdr3_nt: TGTGCCAGCAGCAAAGGCGCCAGCGGGCGATTCACAGATACGCAGTATTTT
j_call: TRBJ2-5; v_call: TRBV4-1; cdr3_length: 15; d_call: .; clone_size: .; cdr3_aa: CASSQGGPAGETQYF; cdr3_nt: TGCGCCAGCAGCCAAGGAGGGCCTGCGGGAGAGACCCAGTACTTC
j_call: TRBJ2-7; v_call: TRBV19; cdr3_length: 13; d_call: TRBD1; clone_size: .; cdr3_aa: CASSPGQAKEQYF; cdr3_nt: TGTGCCAGTAGCCCGGGACAGGCGAAGGAGCAGTACTTC
j_call: TRBJ2-7; v_call: TRBV5-1; cdr3_length: 16; d_call: .; clone_size: once; cdr3_aa: CASSFSWLPSSYEQYF; cdr3_nt: TGCGCCAGCAGCTTTTCTTGGCTGCCCAGCTCCTACGAGCAGTACTTC
j_call: TRBJ1-4; v_call: TRBV6-4; cdr3_length: 16; d_call: .; clone_size: .; cdr3_aa: CASSRPQGGIDEKLFF; cdr3_nt: TGTGCCAGCAGCCGCCCTCAGGGAGGGATTGATGAAAAACTGTTTTTT
j_call: TRBJ2-1; v_call: TRBV2; cdr3_length: 16; d_call: TRBD1; clone_size: few; cdr3_aa: CASSHPGQGAGNEQFF; cdr3_nt: TGTGCCAGCAGTCACCCTGGACAGGGGGCTGGCAATGAGCAGTTCTTC
j_call: TRBJ1-2; v_call: TRBV21-1; cdr3_length: 17; d_call: .; clone_size: .; cdr3_aa: CASSKPNGQGLNYGYTF; cdr3_nt: TGTGCCAGCAGCAAACCGAATGGACAGGGCTTAAACTATGGCTACACCTTC
j_call: TRBJ1-2; v_call: TRBV7-2; cdr3_length: 13; d_call: .; clone_size: .; cdr3_aa: CASSLSGSYGYTF; cdr3_nt: TGTGCCAGCAGCTTATCGGGTTCCTATGGCTACACCTTC
j_call: TRBJ1-4; v_call: TRBV28; cdr3_length: 14; d_call: .; clone_size: .; cdr3_aa: CASSLAGINEKLFF; cdr3_nt: TGTGCCAGCAGTTTAGCCGGGATTAATGAAAAACTGTTTTTT
j_call: TRBJ1-1; v_call: TRBV12-5; cdr3_length: 14; d_call: .; clone_size: few; cdr3_aa: CASALSGRNTEAFF; cdr3_nt: TGTGCTAGTGCCCTTTCAGGTCGGAACACTGAAGCTTTCTTT
j_call: TRBJ2-5; v_call: TRBV19; cdr3_length: 17; d_call: .; clone_size: .; cdr3_aa: CASSIEVAGHHQETQYF; cdr3_nt: TGTGCCAGTAGTATAGAAGTGGCGGGGCATCACCAAGAGACCCAGTACTTC
j_call: TRBJ1-3; v_call: TRBV18; cdr3_length: 13; d_call: .; clone_size: .; cdr3_aa: CASSPYSGNTIYF; cdr3_nt: TGTGCCAGCTCACCCTACTCTGGAAACACCATATATTTT
j_call: TRBJ2-3; v_call: TRBV4-1; cdr3_length: 12; d_call: .; clone_size: .; cdr3_aa: CASSQDENTQYF; cdr3_nt: TGCGCCAGCAGCCAAGACGAGAATACGCAGTATTTT
j_call: TRBJ1-1; v_call: TRBV2; cdr3_length: 15; d_call: .; clone_size: .; cdr3_aa: CASSVARDGWTEAFF; cdr3_nt: TGTGCCAGCAGTGTTGCCCGGGATGGTTGGACTGAAGCTTTCTTT
j_call: TRBJ2-2; v_call: TRBV5-4; cdr3_length: 16; d_call: .; clone_size: .; cdr3_aa: CASSRGYFTTTGELFF; cdr3_nt: TGTGCCAGCAGCCGGGGGTACTTCACGACCACCGGGGAGCTGTTTTTT
j_call: TRBJ2-1; v_call: TRBV4-1; cdr3_length: 15; d_call: TRBD1; clone_size: .; cdr3_aa: CASSLTGTGYNEQFF; cdr3_nt: TGCGCCAGCAGCCTCACCGGGACAGGGTACAATGAGCAGTTCTTC
j_call: TRBJ1-2; v_call: TRBV6-5; cdr3_length: 15; d_call: TRBD1; clone_size: once; cdr3_aa: CASRLSQGAEYGYTF; cdr3_nt: TGTGCCAGCAGATTGTCACAGGGGGCCGAGTATGGCTACACCTTC
j_call: TRBJ2-5; v_call: TRBV6-2/TRBV6-3; cdr3_length: 14; d_call: TRBD2; clone_size: .; cdr3_aa: CASSTLSGLETQYF; cdr3_nt: TGTGCCAGCAGTACCCTTAGCGGGTTGGAGACCCAGTACTTC
j_call: TRBJ2-5; v_call: TRBV6-5; cdr3_length: 15; d_call: TRBD2; clone_size: .; cdr3_aa: CASRRGAGGQETQYF; cdr3_nt: TGTGCCAGCAGAAGAGGAGCGGGGGGGCAAGAGACCCAGTACTTC
j_call: TRBJ1-4; v_call: TRBV7-9; cdr3_length: 15; d_call: TRBD1; clone_size: .; cdr3_aa: CASSLGDRVNEKLFF; cdr3_nt: TGTGCCAGCAGCTTAGGGGACAGGGTTAATGAAAAACTGTTTTTT
j_call: TRBJ1-2; v_call: TRBV3-1/TRBV3-2; cdr3_length: 13; d_call: TRBD1; clone_size: .; cdr3_aa: CASSQTGSYGYTF; cdr3_nt: TGTGCCAGCAGCCAGACAGGGAGCTATGGCTACACCTTC
j_call: TRBJ1-4; v_call: TRBV11-1; cdr3_length: 16; d_call: .; clone_size: .; cdr3_aa: CASSLGTAPGGEKLFF; cdr3_nt: TGTGCCAGCAGCTTAGGTACAGCGCCCGGAGGGGAAAAACTGTTTTTT
j_call: TRBJ1-1; v_call: TRBV7-2; cdr3_length: 15; d_call: .; clone_size: .; cdr3_aa: CASRSPGVGNTEAFF; cdr3_nt: TGTGCCAGCAGGTCCCCAGGGGTAGGGAACACTGAAGCTTTCTTT
j_call: TRBJ2-2; v_call: TRBV15; cdr3_length: 14; d_call: .; clone_size: .; cdr3_aa: CATSRVQFTGELFF; cdr3_nt: TGTGCCACCAGCAGAGTTCAGTTCACCGGGGAGCTGTTTTTT
j_call: TRBJ1-1; v_call: TRBV15; cdr3_length: 15; d_call: .; clone_size: .; cdr3_aa: CATSRGAGAGTEAFF; cdr3_nt: TGTGCCACCAGCAGAGGCGCAGGGGCGGGTACTGAAGCTTTCTTT
j_call: TRBJ2-1; v_call: TRBV2; cdr3_length: 15; d_call: TRBD1; clone_size: .; cdr3_aa: CASSTDRGAYNEQFF; cdr3_nt: TGTGCCAGCAGTACCGACAGGGGAGCCTACAATGAGCAGTTCTTC